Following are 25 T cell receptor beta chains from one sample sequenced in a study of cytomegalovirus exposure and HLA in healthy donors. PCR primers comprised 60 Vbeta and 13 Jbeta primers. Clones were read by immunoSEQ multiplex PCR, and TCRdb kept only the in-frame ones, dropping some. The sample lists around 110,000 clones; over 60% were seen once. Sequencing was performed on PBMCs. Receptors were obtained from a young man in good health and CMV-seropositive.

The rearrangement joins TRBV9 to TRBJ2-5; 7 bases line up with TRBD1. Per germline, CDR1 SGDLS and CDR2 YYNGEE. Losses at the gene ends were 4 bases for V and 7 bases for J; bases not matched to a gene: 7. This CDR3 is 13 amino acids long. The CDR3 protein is CASSRDRELTQYF. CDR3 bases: TGTGCCAGCAGCCGGGACAGAGAGTTGACCCAGTACTTC.

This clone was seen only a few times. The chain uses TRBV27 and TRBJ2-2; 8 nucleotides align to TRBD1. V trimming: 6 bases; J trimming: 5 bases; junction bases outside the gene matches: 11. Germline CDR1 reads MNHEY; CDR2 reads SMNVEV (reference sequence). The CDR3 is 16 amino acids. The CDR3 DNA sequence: TGTGCCAGCAGGCGGACAGGGAGAGCGTGGACCGGGGAGCTGTTTTTT. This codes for CASRRTGRAWTGELFF.

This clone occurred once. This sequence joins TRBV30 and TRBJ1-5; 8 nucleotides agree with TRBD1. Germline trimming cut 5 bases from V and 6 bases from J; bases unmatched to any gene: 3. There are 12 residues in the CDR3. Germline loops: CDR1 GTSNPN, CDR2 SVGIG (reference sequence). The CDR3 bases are TGTGCCTGGGGACAGGGAGCTCAGCCCCAGCATTTT. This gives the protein CAWGQGAQPQHF.

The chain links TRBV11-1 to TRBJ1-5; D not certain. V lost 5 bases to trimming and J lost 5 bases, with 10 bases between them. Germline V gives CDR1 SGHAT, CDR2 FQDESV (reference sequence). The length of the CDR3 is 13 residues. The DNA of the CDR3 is TGTGCCAGCAGCGAGGGAGGGTATCAGCCCCAGCATTTT. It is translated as CASSEGGYQPQHF. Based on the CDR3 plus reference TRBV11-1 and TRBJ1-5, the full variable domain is EAEVAQSPRYKITEKSQAVAFWCDPISGHATLYWYRQILGQGPELLVQFQDESVVDDSQLPKDRFSAERLKGVDSTLKIQPAELGDSAMYLCASSEGGYQPQHFGDGTRLSIL.

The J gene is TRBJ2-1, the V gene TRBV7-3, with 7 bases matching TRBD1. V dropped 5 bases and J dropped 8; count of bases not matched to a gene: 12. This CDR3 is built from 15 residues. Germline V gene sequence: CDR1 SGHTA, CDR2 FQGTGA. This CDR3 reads CASSRQGLATHEQFF. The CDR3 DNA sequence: TGTGCCAGCAGCCGACAGGGCCTCGCGACCCATGAGCAGTTCTTC.

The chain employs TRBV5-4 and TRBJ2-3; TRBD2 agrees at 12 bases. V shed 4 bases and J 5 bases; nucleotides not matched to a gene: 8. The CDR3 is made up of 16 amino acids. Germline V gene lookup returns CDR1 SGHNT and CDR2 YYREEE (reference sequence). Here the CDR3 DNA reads TGTGCCAGCAGCACCCTAGCGGGAGGGTCAAAAGATACGCAGTATTTT. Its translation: CASSTLAGGSKDTQYF.

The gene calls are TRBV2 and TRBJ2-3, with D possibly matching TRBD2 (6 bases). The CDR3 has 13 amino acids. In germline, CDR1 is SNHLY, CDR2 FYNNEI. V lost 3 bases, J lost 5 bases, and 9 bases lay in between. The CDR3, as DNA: TGTGCCAGCAGTGATCGGCGGGGAGATACGCAGTATTTT. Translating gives CASSDRRGDTQYF.

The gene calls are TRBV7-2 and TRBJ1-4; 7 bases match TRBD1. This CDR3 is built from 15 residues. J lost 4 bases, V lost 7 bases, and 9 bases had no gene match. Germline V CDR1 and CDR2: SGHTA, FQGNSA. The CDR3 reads CASTPLGQINEKLFF. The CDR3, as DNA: TGTGCCAGCACCCCACTGGGACAGATTAATGAAAAACTGTTTTTT. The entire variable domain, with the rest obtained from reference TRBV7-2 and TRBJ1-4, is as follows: GAGVSQSPSNKVTEKGKDVELRCDPISGHTALYWYRQSLGQGLEFLIYFQGNSAPDKSGLPSDRFSAERTGGSVSTLTIQRTQQEDSAVYLCASTPLGQINEKLFFGSGTQLSVL.

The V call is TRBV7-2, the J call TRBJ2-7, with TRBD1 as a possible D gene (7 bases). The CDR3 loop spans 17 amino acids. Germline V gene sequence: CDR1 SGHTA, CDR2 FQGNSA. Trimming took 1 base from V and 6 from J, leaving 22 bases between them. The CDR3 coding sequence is TGTGCCAGCAGCTTAGTTCCTCAGGGGGGTCTAATGAGCGAGCAGTACTTC. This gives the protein CASSLVPQGGLMSEQYF.

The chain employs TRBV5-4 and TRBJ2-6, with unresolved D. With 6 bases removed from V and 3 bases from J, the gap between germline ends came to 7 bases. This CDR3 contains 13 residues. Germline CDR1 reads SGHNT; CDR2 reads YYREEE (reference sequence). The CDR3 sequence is CASIGYGANVLTF. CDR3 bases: TGTGCCAGCATCGGGTATGGGGCCAACGTCCTGACTTTC.

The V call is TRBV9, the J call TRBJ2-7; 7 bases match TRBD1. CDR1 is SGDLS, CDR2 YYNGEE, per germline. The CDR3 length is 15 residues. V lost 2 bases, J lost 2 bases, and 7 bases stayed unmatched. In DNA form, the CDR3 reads TGTGCCAGCAGCGTGGAAAGGGACAGCACCTACGAGCAGTACTTC. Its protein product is CASSVERDSTYEQYF. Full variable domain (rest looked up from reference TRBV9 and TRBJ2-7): DSGVTQTPKHLITATGQRVTLRCSPRSGDLSVYWYQQSLDQGLQFLIQYYNGEERAKGNILERFSAQQFPDLHSELNLSSLELGDSALYFCASSVERDSTYEQYFGPGTRLTVT.

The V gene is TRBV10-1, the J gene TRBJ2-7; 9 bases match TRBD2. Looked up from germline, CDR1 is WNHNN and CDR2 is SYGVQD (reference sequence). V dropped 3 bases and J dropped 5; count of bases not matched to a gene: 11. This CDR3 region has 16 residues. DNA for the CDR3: TGCGCCAGCAGTGAATTGGCGGGGGGGCCTGGGGACGAGCAGTACTTC. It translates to CASSELAGGPGDEQYF.

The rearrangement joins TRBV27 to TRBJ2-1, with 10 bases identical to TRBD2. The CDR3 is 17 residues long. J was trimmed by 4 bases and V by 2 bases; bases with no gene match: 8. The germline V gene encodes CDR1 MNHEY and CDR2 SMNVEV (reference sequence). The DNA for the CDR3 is TGTGCCAGCAGTTTACTCGCCAGCGGGGGGGTATACAATGAGCAGTTCTTC. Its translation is CASSLLASGGVYNEQFF.

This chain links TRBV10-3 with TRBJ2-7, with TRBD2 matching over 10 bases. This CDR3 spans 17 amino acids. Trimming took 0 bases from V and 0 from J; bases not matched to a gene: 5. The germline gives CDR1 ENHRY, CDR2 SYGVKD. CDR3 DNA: TGTGCCATCAGTGAGTCGCTAGCGGGGGCGAACTCCTACGAGCAGTACTTC. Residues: CAISESLAGANSYEQYF.

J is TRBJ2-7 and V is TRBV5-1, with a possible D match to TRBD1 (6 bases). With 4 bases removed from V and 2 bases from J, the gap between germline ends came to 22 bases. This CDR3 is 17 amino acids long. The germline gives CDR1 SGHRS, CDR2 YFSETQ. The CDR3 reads CASSPRSSGQRTYEQYF. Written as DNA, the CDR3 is TGCGCCAGCAGCCCCCGGTCGTCCGGACAGAGGACCTACGAGCAGTACTTC.

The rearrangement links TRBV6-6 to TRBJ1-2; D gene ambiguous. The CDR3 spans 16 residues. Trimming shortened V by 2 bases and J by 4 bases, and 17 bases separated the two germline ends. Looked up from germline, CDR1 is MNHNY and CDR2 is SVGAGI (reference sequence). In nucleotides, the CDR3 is TGTGCCAGCAGTTACGTTTCAGGTCCTTCTTCCTATGGCTACACCTTC. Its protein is CASSYVSGPSSYGYTF.

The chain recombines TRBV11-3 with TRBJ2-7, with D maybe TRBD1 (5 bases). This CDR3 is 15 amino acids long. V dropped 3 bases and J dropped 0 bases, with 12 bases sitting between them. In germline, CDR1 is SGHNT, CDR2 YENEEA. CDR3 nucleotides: TGTGCCAGCAGCTTTGGGGCGGCGAGCTCCTACGAGCAGTACTTC. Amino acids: CASSFGAASSYEQYF.

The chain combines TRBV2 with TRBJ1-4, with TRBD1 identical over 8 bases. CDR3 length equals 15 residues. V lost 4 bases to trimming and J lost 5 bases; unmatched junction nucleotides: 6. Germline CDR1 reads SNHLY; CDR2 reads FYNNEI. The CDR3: CASSAKDRGNEKLFF. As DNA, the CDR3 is TGTGCCAGCAGTGCGAAAGACAGGGGCAATGAAAAACTGTTTTTT.

The chain's CDR3 is CASSIGTVGNTIYF. DNA of the CDR3: TGTGCCAGCAGCATCGGGACAGTCGGAAACACCATATATTTT. This chain uses TRBV11-2 with TRBJ1-3; 7 bases are shared with TRBD1. V lost 5 bases to trimming and J lost 4 bases; unmatched junction nucleotides: 5. CDR3 length: 14 residues. The V gene's germline CDR1 is SGHAT and CDR2 FQNNGV.

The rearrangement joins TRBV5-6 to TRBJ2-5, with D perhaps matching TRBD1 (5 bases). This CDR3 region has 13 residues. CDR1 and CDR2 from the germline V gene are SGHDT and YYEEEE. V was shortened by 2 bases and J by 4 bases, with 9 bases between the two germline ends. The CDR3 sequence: CASSFDSLETQYF. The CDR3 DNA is TGTGCCAGCAGCTTCGACAGTCTAGAGACCCAGTACTTC.

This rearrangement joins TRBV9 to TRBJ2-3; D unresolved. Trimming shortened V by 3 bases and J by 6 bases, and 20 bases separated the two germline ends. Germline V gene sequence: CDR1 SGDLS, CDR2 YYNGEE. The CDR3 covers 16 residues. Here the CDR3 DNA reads TGTGCCAGCAGCGGCCTTCCCTATGTAGCCCGGGATACGCAGTATTTT. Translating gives CASSGLPYVARDTQYF.

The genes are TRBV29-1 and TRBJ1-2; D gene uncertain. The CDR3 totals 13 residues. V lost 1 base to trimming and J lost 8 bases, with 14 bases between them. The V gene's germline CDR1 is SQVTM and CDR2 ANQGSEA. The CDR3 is CSVEGLSSGGYTF. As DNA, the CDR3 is TGCAGCGTTGAAGGTCTCAGTTCGGGAGGCTACACCTTC.

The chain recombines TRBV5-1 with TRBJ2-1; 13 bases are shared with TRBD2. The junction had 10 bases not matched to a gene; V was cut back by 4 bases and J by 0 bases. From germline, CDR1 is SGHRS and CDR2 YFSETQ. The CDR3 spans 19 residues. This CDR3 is CASSPTSGGSESSYNEQFF. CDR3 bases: TGCGCCAGCAGCCCGACTAGCGGGGGGTCCGAAAGCTCCTACAATGAGCAGTTCTTC.

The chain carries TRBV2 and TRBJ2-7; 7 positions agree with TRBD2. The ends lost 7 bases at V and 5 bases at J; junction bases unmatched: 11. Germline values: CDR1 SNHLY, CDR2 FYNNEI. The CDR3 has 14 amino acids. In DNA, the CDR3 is TGTGCCAGCACGCCCGATCTAGCGGATAACGAGCAGTACTTC. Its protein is CASTPDLADNEQYF.

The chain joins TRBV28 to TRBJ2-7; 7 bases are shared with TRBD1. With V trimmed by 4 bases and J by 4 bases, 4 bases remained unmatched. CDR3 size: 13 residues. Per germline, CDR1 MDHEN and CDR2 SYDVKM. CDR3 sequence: CASSWDRGYEQYF. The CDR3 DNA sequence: TGTGCCAGCAGTTGGGACAGAGGGTACGAGCAGTACTTC.